This T cell receptor (beta chain) was sequenced in a study of early T cells in non-severe SARS-CoV-2 infection. Across the study: Sequencing used unsorted whole-blood bulk RNA, so chains lack pairing. Study-wide results and caveats: VDJdb matching skewed toward anti-spike CD8 responses, missing private and CD4 specificities.

Individually, cDNA molecules had unique molecular identifiers attached to them. TCRdb re-analysed the 5' RACE reads in MiXCR, keeping a single row per CDR3 protein. Here the sample spans about 71,000 distinct CDR3 sequences, around 13% being singletons. In regard to this clonotype: Its antigen is unknown.

The germline gives CDR1 DFQATT, CDR2 SNEGSKA (reference sequence). This CDR3 spans 11 amino acids. Trimming left V 3 bases short and J 3 bases short, with 6 bases between. Sequenced input: whole blood. The genes are TRBV20-1 and TRBJ2-7; D remains unclear. This clonotype originated in an adult who was a healthcare worker with PCR-confirmed SARS-CoV-2 infection or an uninfected control (not recorded which). The CDR3: CSARLGYEQYF. CDR3 nucleotide sequence: TGCAGTGCTAGGTTGGGCTACGAGCAGTACTTC.